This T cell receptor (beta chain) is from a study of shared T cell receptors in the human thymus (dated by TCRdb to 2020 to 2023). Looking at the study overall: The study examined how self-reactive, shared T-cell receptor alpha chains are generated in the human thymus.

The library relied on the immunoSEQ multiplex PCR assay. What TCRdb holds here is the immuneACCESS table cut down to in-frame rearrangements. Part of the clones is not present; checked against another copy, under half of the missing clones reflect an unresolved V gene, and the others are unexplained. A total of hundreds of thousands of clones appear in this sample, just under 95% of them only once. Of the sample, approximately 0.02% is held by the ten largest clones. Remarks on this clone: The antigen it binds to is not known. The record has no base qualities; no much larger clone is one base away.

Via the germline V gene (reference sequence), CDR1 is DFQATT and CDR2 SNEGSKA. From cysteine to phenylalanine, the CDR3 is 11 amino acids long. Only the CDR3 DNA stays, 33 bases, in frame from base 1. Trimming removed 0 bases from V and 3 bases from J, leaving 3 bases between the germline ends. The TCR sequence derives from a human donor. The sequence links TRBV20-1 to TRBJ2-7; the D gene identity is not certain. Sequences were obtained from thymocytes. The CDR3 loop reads CSAREHYEQYF. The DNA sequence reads TGCAGTGCTAGAGAACACTACGAGCAGTACTTC.